The clone carrying this TCR beta chain was counted at least ten times. Its antigen is not known. Amplification targeted TCR beta CDR3 regions from RNA transcripts. During a first-round RT-PCR of the TCR CDR3, the HTBI primer set was used. TCRdb reprocessed the multiplex PCR reads via MiXCR and lists one record per CDR3 protein. The sample yields hundreds of thousands of distinct CDR3 sequences, around 20% seen once. The hyperthyroidism patients had all been newly diagnosed, and their disease duration was under 2 months. Their ages ranged from 18 to 65 years. The sample is drawn from a study of T cells in Graves' hyperthyroidism and ophthalmopathy. Study-level results: Stable hyperthyroidism was separated from ophthalmopathy by a model based on 13 V-J features. The model predicted ophthalmopathy a median about 6.6 months before onset. Most thyroid clonotypes expanded above 0.001 were also detected in blood.

Germline V gene data show CDR1 as SGDLS and CDR2 as YYNGEE. The V end lost 0 bases, the J end lost 10 bases, and 14 bases lay between the germline ends. This CDR3 is built from 15 residues. Material: blood. The receptor was isolated from a woman aged 50 to 60 with Graves' hyperthyroidism that later progressed to Graves' ophthalmopathy. The V call is TRBV9, the J call TRBJ1-6; D not certain. The CDR3 loop reads CASSVDSIRGSPLHF. In DNA form, the CDR3 reads TGTGCCAGCAGCGTAGATTCGATCCGAGGATCACCCCTCCACTTT. Supplemented by reference TRBV9 and TRBJ1-6, the full variable domain reads DSGVTQTPKHLITATGQRVTLRCSPRSGDLSVYWYQQSLDQGLQFLIQYYNGEERAKGNILERFSAQQFPDLHSELNLSSLELGDSALYFCASSVDSIRGSPLHFGNGTRLTVT.